One sample yielded the 23 T cell receptor beta chains listed below, sequenced in a study of human T cells and chemical hapten exposure. TCRdb passed the RACE reads through MiXCR, listing each CDR3 protein once. Here the sample spans tens of thousands of distinct CDR3 sequences, approximately 9.9% being singletons. The time point denotes: pre-sensitization, week 0. Treatment meaning: therapeutic diphenylcyclopropenone sensitization with weekly scalp DPC. Sequenced here: whole blood, sampled in connection with sensitization to the hapten diphenylcyclopropenone (DPC). The origin of the receptors is a woman between 40 and 55 years old with alopecia areata. Some clones in this sample may be carry-over from other donors' samples.

The rearrangement joins TRBV2 to TRBJ2-1, with 7 bases lining up with TRBD1. Germline trimming cut 6 bases from V and 5 bases from J; bases unmatched to any gene: 7. This CDR3 contains 14 residues. Germline assignment: CDR1 SNHLY and CDR2 FYNNEI. The CDR3 protein is CASRGQSRNNEQFF. The CDR3 DNA follows: TGTGCCAGCAGGGGACAGTCTAGAAACAATGAGCAGTTCTTC.

The genes are TRBV12-3 or TRBV12-4 and TRBJ2-2; 14 nucleotides line up with TRBD2. V was clipped by 9 bases and J by 5 bases; unmatched bases: 8. There are 16 residues in the CDR3. Here the CDR3 reads CASYGGTSGRTGELFF. CDR3 DNA: TGTGCCAGTTACGGAGGGACTAGCGGGAGAACCGGGGAGCTGTTTTTT.

The gene calls are TRBV9 and TRBJ1-2; no clear D gene. This CDR3 spans 12 amino acids. The germline gives CDR1 SGDLS, CDR2 YYNGEE. V shed 4 bases and J shed 3 bases, with 7 bases lying between them. This CDR3 reads CASSPPYYGYTF. Written as DNA, the CDR3 is TGTGCCAGCAGCCCCCCCTACTATGGCTACACCTTC.

This clonotype was counted only a few times. V is TRBV5-4 and J is TRBJ2-2; perhaps TRBD1 as D (5 bases). Germline loops: CDR1 SGHNT, CDR2 YYREEE (reference sequence). The CDR3 loop spans 15 amino acids. V was clipped by 0 bases and J by 2 bases, with 8 bases between them. The DNA for the CDR3 is TGTGCCAGCAGCTTGGGATGGGGCAACACCGGGGAGCTGTTTTTT. Its translation is CASSLGWGNTGELFF.

This rearrangement joins TRBV4-1 to TRBJ1-4; D is ambiguous. CDR1 is MGHRA and CDR2 is YSYEKL in the germline V gene. The CDR3 consists of 16 residues. Trimming left V 3 bases short and J 4 bases short, with 15 bases between. The CDR3 loop is CASSHPLRGINEKLFF. The CDR3 DNA reads TGCGCCAGCAGCCATCCCTTGCGGGGTATTAATGAAAAACTGTTTTTT.

The chain recombines TRBV23-1 with TRBJ2-2; D not resolved. TRBV23-1 falls under the ORF class, with uncertain function. Between the trimmed V and J ends, which lost 3 bases and 0 bases, there was a span of 14 bases. The CDR3 runs to 17 residues. The CDR3, as DNA: TGCGCCAGCAGTCACCCGTGGACGGCATCGAACACCGGGGAGCTGTTTTTT. Translating it yields CASSHPWTASNTGELFF.

This clonotype was counted ten times or more. The chain uses TRBV18 and TRBJ2-7; D remains ambiguous. Germline CDR1 reads KGHSH; CDR2 reads LQKENI. The CDR3 is made up of 13 amino acids. V was trimmed by 0 bases and J by 3 bases, leaving 6 bases between them. DNA for the CDR3: TGTGCCAGCTCACCACCGGAAGTCTACGAGCAGTACTTC. Its translation is CASSPPEVYEQYF.

This chain uses TRBV5-4 with TRBJ2-7, with D maybe TRBD1 (5 bases). This CDR3 contains 16 residues. Trimming took off 7 bases at V and 3 bases at J, with 23 bases between the two ends. CDR1 is SGHNT, CDR2 YYREEE, per germline (reference sequence). CDR3 nucleotides: TGTGCCAGCGACTCAAATTCCAGGGTACGACACTACGAGCAGTACTTC. Amino acids: CASDSNSRVRHYEQYF.

This clonotype was counted many times. This rearrangement joins TRBV6-5 to TRBJ1-1; 7 bases map to TRBD1. From germline, CDR1 is MNHEY and CDR2 SVGAGI. Trimming at V came to 6 bases and at J to 1 base, leaving 17 bases not matched to a gene. This CDR3 contains 18 residues. The CDR3 DNA reads as TGTGCCAGCAGCCCCAATCGACAGGGTCGGCGCACGAACACTGAAGCTTTCTTT. Amino acid sequence: CASSPNRQGRRTNTEAFF.

V gene TRBV11-2 combines with J gene TRBJ2-1, with 7 nucleotides matching TRBD2. V gave up 3 bases and J gave up 9 bases; unmatched junction bases: 5. Germline V lookup: CDR1 SGHAT, CDR2 FQNNGV. The CDR3 runs 13 residues. The CDR3 nucleotides are TGTGCCAGCAGCTTCGGGACTACCCCTGAGCAGTTCTTC. Amino acid sequence: CASSFGTTPEQFF.

Many counts were recorded for this clonotype. The J gene is TRBJ1-2, the V gene TRBV7-2, with a tentative D call TRBD1 (6 bases). V was shortened by 3 bases and J by 4 bases, with 9 bases between the two germline ends. Germline CDR1 reads SGHTA; CDR2 reads FQGNSA. This CDR3 is 13 amino acids long. DNA of the CDR3: TGTGCCAGCAGCTTTGGGGGCAGCTATGGCTACACCTTC. Amino acids: CASSFGGSYGYTF.

This clonotype showed up just a few times. The chain links TRBV29-1 to TRBJ2-7; weak D call: TRBD1 (7 bases). The CDR3 sequence is 16 residues long. Trimming stripped 4 bases from V and 0 bases from J, with 19 bases between. Germline CDR1 is SQVTM and CDR2 is ANQGSEA. CDR3 coding DNA: TGCAGCGTTGGAGATCCTCGGCAGGGGGGCTCCTACGAGCAGTACTTC. It translates to CSVGDPRQGGSYEQYF.

This clonotype was recorded a few times. The V gene is TRBV7-9, the J gene TRBJ2-3, with D hard to call. Trimming stripped 3 bases from V and 0 bases from J, with 16 bases between. Per germline, CDR1 SEHNR and CDR2 FQNEAQ (reference sequence). The CDR3 runs 17 residues. The CDR3 nucleotides are TGTGCCAGCAGCTTCACCGCTAGTCTTCCTAGCACAGATACGCAGTATTTT. Its protein product is CASSFTASLPSTDTQYF. The complete variable domain, with remaining parts taken from reference TRBV7-9 and TRBJ2-3, reads DTGVSQNPRHKITKRGQNVTFRCDPISEHNRLYWYRQTLGQGPEFLTYFQNEAQLEKSRLLSDRFSAERPKGSFSTLEIQRTEQGDSAMYLCASSFTASLPSTDTQYFGPGTRLTVL.

The chain has TRBV6-2 or TRBV6-3 and TRBJ1-2, with TRBD1 as a possible D gene (5 bases). The CDR3 spans 15 residues. Germline assignment: CDR1 MNHEY and CDR2 SVGEGT. Trimming took off 6 bases at V and 0 bases at J, with 14 bases between the two ends. CDR3 nucleotide sequence: TGTGCCAGCAGCTACAGTGGACACGCTAACTATGGCTACACCTTC. Its protein product is CASSYSGHANYGYTF.

In this sample, this clonotype turned up many times. The chain employs TRBV5-1 and TRBJ2-6; 7 nucleotides match TRBD1. Losses at the gene ends were 3 bases for V and 0 bases for J; bases not matched to a gene: 12. The CDR3 extends over 19 amino acids. CDR1 is SGHRS and CDR2 is YFSETQ in the germline V gene. CDR3 residues: CASSSPLRTGSSGANVLTF. Written as DNA, the CDR3 is TGCGCCAGCAGCTCGCCATTAAGGACAGGATCCTCTGGGGCCAACGTCCTGACTTTC.

This clonotype appeared a few times. The chain recombines TRBV29-1 with TRBJ2-7; 7 bases fit TRBD2. CDR3 size: 11 residues. Trimming at V came to 5 bases and at J to 7 bases, leaving 5 bases not matched to a gene. Looked up from germline, CDR1 is SQVTM and CDR2 is ANQGSEA. CDR3 DNA sequence: TGCAGCGTTTGGGACGGGGGGGAGCAGTACTTC. Translating gives CSVWDGGEQYF.

This clonotype showed up just a few times. The genes are TRBV7-9 and TRBJ2-7, with D possibly TRBD1 on 6 matching bases. The CDR3 has 15 amino acids. The V and J ends lost 5 bases and 0 bases respectively, with 14 bases between them. CDR1 and CDR2 (germline): SEHNR, FQNEAQ (reference sequence). CDR3 in DNA: TGTGCCAGCAGCCGTGGAACAGGGACCTCCTACGAGCAGTACTTC. Its translation: CASSRGTGTSYEQYF.

The chain recombines TRBV11-2 with TRBJ2-2; tentative D call: TRBD1 (5 bases). Germline CDR1 reads SGHAT; CDR2 reads FQNNGV. Trimming stripped 4 bases from V and 1 base from J, with 7 bases between. The CDR3 loop spans 14 amino acids. CDR3 in DNA: TGTGCCAGCAGCTGGACACTGAACACCGGGGAGCTGTTTTTT. Translated: CASSWTLNTGELFF.

This clonotype was detected only a few times. The genes are TRBV6-2 or TRBV6-3 and TRBJ2-1, with 12 bases lining up with TRBD2. This CDR3 has 14 residues. Trimming cost V 6 bases and J 8 bases; bases outside gene matches: 5. Germline-derived CDR1 and CDR2 are MNHEY and SVGEGT. The CDR3 coding sequence is TGTGCCAGCAGGACTAGCGGGGGCTGGTATGAGCAGTTCTTC. This gives the protein CASRTSGGWYEQFF.

At least ten counts were recorded for this clonotype. This rearrangement joins TRBV4-2 to TRBJ1-4, with 9 bases that match TRBD1. Germline trimming cut 1 base from V and 5 bases from J; bases unmatched to any gene: 2. CDR3 size: 15 residues. Germline CDR1 and CDR2: LGHNA and YNFKEQ. CDR3 nucleotides: TGTGCCAGCAGCCAAGCTGGGACAGGGAATGAAAAACTGTTTTTT. This codes for CASSQAGTGNEKLFF.

This clonotype occurred many times. The chain carries TRBV7-8 and TRBJ2-3, with no clear D. V was trimmed by 2 bases and J by 6 bases, leaving 9 bases between them. Germline V lookup: CDR1 SGHVS, CDR2 FQNEAQ. This CDR3 is built from 13 residues. For the CDR3, the DNA is TGTGCCAGCAGCTTAATGACAACTGATACGCAGTATTTT. Amino acids: CASSLMTTDTQYF.

This clonotype has at least ten counts. The chain combines TRBV7-9 with TRBJ2-3; no firm D call. CDR3 size: 14 residues. Trimming removed 4 bases from V and 4 bases from J, with 12 bases in between. The germline CDR1 and CDR2 sequences are SEHNR and FQNEAQ (reference sequence). CDR3 nucleotide sequence: TGTGCCAGCAGCTCCTTCCTCTACTCAGATACGCAGTATTTT. Translated: CASSSFLYSDTQYF.

There are many counts of this clonotype. The chain recombines TRBV4-3 with TRBJ2-3; D tentatively reads TRBD1 or TRBD2 (6 bases each). With 0 bases removed from V and 2 bases from J, the gap between germline ends came to 12 bases. The CDR3 runs 16 residues. Germline loops: CDR1 LGHNA, CDR2 YSLEER. The CDR3 is CASSQDRGAYTDTQYF. The CDR3, as DNA: TGCGCCAGCAGCCAAGATAGGGGGGCGTACACAGATACGCAGTATTTT.